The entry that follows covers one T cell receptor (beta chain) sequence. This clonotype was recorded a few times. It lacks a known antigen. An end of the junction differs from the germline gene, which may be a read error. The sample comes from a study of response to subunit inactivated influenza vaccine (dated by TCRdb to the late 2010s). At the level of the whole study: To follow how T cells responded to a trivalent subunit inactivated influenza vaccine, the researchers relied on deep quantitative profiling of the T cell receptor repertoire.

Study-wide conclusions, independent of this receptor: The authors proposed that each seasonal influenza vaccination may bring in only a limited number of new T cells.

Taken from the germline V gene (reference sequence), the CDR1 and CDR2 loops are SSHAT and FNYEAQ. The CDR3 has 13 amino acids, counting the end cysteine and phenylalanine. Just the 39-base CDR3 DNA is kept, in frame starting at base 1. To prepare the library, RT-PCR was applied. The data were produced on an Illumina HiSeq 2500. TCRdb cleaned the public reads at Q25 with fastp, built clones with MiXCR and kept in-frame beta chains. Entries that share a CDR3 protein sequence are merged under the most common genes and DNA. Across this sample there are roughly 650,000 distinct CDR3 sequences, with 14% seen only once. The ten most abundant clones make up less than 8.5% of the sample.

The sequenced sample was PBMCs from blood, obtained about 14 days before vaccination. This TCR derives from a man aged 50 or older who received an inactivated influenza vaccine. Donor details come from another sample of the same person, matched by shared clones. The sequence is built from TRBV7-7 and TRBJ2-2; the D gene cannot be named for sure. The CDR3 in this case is CASSLTSPGELFF. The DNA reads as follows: TGTGCTAGCAGCTTGACCAGCCCCGGGGAGCTGTTTTTT.